Presented here are 23 T cell receptor beta chains from one specimen sequenced in a study of blood T cell repertoires in COVID-19. TCRdb's copy holds only in-frame clones and misses some; the assay was immunoSEQ multiplex PCR. This table holds some 74,000 clones, approximately 76% found once. Sample: peripheral blood. Every receptor here comes from a man between 65 and 79 years old with active or convalescent COVID-19.

In this sample, this clone turned up once. This chain links TRBV28 with TRBJ2-5; D is unresolved. V was clipped by 6 bases and J by 5 bases, with 13 bases between them. The CDR3 runs to 13 residues. CDR1 is MDHEN and CDR2 is SYDVKM in the germline V gene. The CDR3 sequence is CASSLPSTETQYF. For the CDR3, the DNA is TGTGCCAGCAGCCTCCCCTCTACGGAGACCCAGTACTTC.

In its sample, this clone was seen many times. CDR3 sequence reads: CASSGQGNTGELFF. The CDR3 DNA reads as TGTGCCAGCAGTGGACAGGGAAACACCGGGGAGCTGTTTTTT. The chain has TRBV7-9 and TRBJ2-2; 8 nucleotides agree with TRBD1. There are 14 residues in the CDR3. V dropped 6 bases and J dropped 2; count of bases not matched to a gene: 2. Germline loops: CDR1 SEHNR, CDR2 FQNEAQ (reference sequence). Full variable domain (outside the CDR3, taken from reference TRBV7-9 and TRBJ2-2): DTGVSQNPRHKITKRGQNVTFRCDPISEHNRLYWYRQTLGQGPEFLTYFQNEAQLEKSRLLSDRFSAERPKGSFSTLEIQRTEQGDSAMYLCASSGQGNTGELFFGEGSRLTVL.

V usage is TRBV7-8 and J usage is TRBJ2-1, with TRBD2 as a possible D gene (7 bases). This CDR3 spans 19 amino acids. Per the germline V gene, CDR1 is SGHVS and CDR2 is FQNEAQ. Trimming stripped 1 base from V and 4 bases from J, with 23 bases between. This CDR3 is CASSLGVMVVRGPYNEQFF. DNA for the CDR3: TGTGCCAGCAGCTTAGGGGTGATGGTGGTGCGGGGGCCATACAATGAGCAGTTCTTC. Full variable domain (remainder filled in from reference TRBV7-8 and TRBJ2-1): GAGVSQSPRYKVAKRGQDVALRCDPISGHVSLFWYQQALGQGPEFLTYFQNEAQLDKSGLPSDRFFAERPEGSVSTLKIQRTQQEDSAVYLCASSLGVMVVRGPYNEQFFGPGTRLTVL.

This clone has a single count. CDR3 protein: CASSPQGENQPQHF. As DNA, the CDR3 is TGTGCCAGCTCACCGCAGGGGGAGAATCAGCCCCAGCATTTT. This chain uses TRBV18 with TRBJ1-5; 7 positions match TRBD1. The germline V gene has CDR1 KGHSH and CDR2 LQKENI. Germline trimming cut 3 bases from V and 4 bases from J; bases unmatched to any gene: 3. This CDR3 is built from 14 residues.

V and J are TRBV7-2 and TRBJ1-1; the D gene is possibly TRBD1 (5 bases). Trimming removed 1 base at V and 0 bases at J, with 15 bases between. Germline V gives CDR1 SGHTA, CDR2 FQGNSA. The CDR3 covers 17 residues. CDR3 coding DNA: TGTGCCAGCAGCTTAGTCCCCTGGACATTCTTGAACACTGAAGCTTTCTTT. This translates into CASSLVPWTFLNTEAFF.

The chain joins TRBV11-2 to TRBJ2-7, with TRBD2 matching over 13 bases. V lost 5 bases, J lost 9 bases, and 7 bases stayed unmatched. The length of the CDR3 is 14 residues. Germline V lookup: CDR1 SGHAT, CDR2 FQNNGV. The CDR3 DNA sequence: TGTGCCAGCAGCCCGGGACTAGCGGGGTTAGGGCAGTACTTC. Its protein is CASSPGLAGLGQYF.

This sequence joins TRBV3-1 (or the pseudogene TRBV3-2) and TRBJ1-5, with a weak D call TRBD1 (5 bases). V dropped 1 base and J dropped 7 bases, with 5 bases sitting between them. Germline V gene lookup returns CDR1 LGHDT and CDR2 YNNKEL (reference sequence). The CDR3 spans 12 residues. CDR3 DNA: TGTGCCAGCAGCCAAGGACAGCAGCCCCAGCATTTT. This sequence encodes CASSQGQQPQHF.

The genes are TRBV18 and TRBJ2-7; the D gene is possibly TRBD1 (6 bases). V was clipped by 3 bases and J by 2 bases, with 20 bases between them. CDR1 and CDR2 (germline): KGHSH, LQKENI. This CDR3 has 17 residues. CDR3 nucleotide sequence: TGTGCCAGCTCACCGGGTTGGGTCCGCCCAGGGGCCTACGAGCAGTACTTC. Protein: CASSPGWVRPGAYEQYF.

This clone occurred once. The chain joins TRBV7-9 to TRBJ2-5; a weak D match, TRBD1 (6 bases). Germline CDR1 and CDR2: SEHNR and FQNEAQ (reference sequence). This CDR3 contains 13 residues. V lost 9 bases, J lost 1 base, and 12 bases lay in between. In DNA form, the CDR3 reads TGTGCCAGTTCAGGGGCCCCCCAAGAGACCCAGTACTTC. This sequence encodes CASSGAPQETQYF.

The chain has TRBV12-3 or TRBV12-4 and TRBJ1-6; D may be TRBD1 (5 bases). V was cut by 6 bases and J by 10 bases, with 13 bases left in between. This CDR3 comprises 13 residues. As DNA, the CDR3 is TGTGCCAGCAGCCTTGGGGGGGGATCACCCCTCCACTTT. Amino acids: CASSLGGGSPLHF.

The V and J genes are TRBV28 and TRBJ1-1, with D possibly matching TRBD1 (5 bases). The germline V gene encodes CDR1 MDHEN and CDR2 SYDVKM. The germline V and J ends were trimmed by 5 bases and 3 bases, with 13 bases remaining between them. The CDR3 covers 14 residues. The CDR3 is CASSMTVEYTEAFF. CDR3 nucleotide sequence: TGTGCCAGCAGTATGACAGTAGAATACACTGAAGCTTTCTTT. The whole variable domain, remainder taken from reference TRBV28 and TRBJ1-1, is DVKVTQSSRYLVKRTGEKVFLECVQDMDHENMFWYRQDPGLGLRLIYFSYDVKMKEKGDIPEGYSVSREKKERFSLILESASTNQTSMYLCASSMTVEYTEAFFGQGTRLTVV.

The V gene is TRBV28, the J gene TRBJ1-4; D might be TRBD1 (6 bases). This CDR3 has 14 amino acids. The germline V gene has CDR1 MDHEN and CDR2 SYDVKM. V gave up 4 bases and J gave up 2 bases, with 8 bases separating them. The CDR3 loop is CASSYRVTNEKLFF. Written as DNA, the CDR3 is TGTGCCAGCAGTTACAGGGTTACTAATGAAAAACTGTTTTTT.

The gene calls are TRBV2 and TRBJ1-5; the match to TRBD1 covers 8 bases. The CDR3 is 16 residues long. Unmatched junction bases numbered 8, after V lost 5 bases and J lost 2 bases. CDR1 is SNHLY, CDR2 FYNNEI, per germline. As DNA, the CDR3 is TGTGCCAGCAGTCAAGAGACAGGGGCCGGCAATCAGCCCCAGCATTTT. It codes for CASSQETGAGNQPQHF.

The V and J genes are TRBV5-4 and TRBJ2-2, with TRBD1 identical over 9 bases. The CDR3 loop spans 17 amino acids. CDR1 and CDR2 from the germline V gene are SGHNT and YYREEE (reference sequence). J lost 3 bases, V lost 2 bases, and 8 bases had no gene match. The CDR3 nucleotides are TGTGCCAGCAGCTTCGCCACAGGGGGCACGGACACCGGGGAGCTGTTTTTT. Its translation is CASSFATGGTDTGELFF.

In this sample, this clone turned up a few times. V usage is TRBV18 and J usage is TRBJ2-4; the D gene is possibly TRBD1 (5 bases). This CDR3 comprises 19 residues. The V end lost 6 bases, the J end lost 0 bases, and 24 bases lay between the germline ends. CDR1 is KGHSH and CDR2 is LQKENI in the germline V gene. The CDR3 nucleotides read TGTGCCAGCTCGCAGCCTAACTTTGACAGCATGTTAGCCAAAAACATTCAGTACTTC. Protein: CASSQPNFDSMLAKNIQYF.

The chain employs TRBV5-6 and TRBJ2-5, with a possible D match to TRBD1 (6 bases). Deletions cut 4 bases from V and 7 bases from J, with 14 bases between. The CDR3 contains 13 residues. Germline V gene lookup returns CDR1 SGHDT and CDR2 YYEEEE. CDR3 residues: CASSILRGATQYF. In DNA, the CDR3 is TGTGCCAGCAGCATACTCAGGGGTGCGACCCAGTACTTC.

V usage is TRBV2 and J usage is TRBJ2-6; a weak D match, TRBD2 (7 bases). Per the germline V gene, CDR1 is SNHLY and CDR2 is FYNNEI. This CDR3 comprises 17 residues. Trimming cost V 8 bases and J 0 bases, with 17 bases left between them. The CDR3 here is CASSWGRGNSGANVLTF. In nucleotides, the CDR3 is TGTGCCAGCTCCTGGGGGCGGGGGAACTCTGGGGCCAACGTCCTGACTTTC.

The J gene is TRBJ2-5, the V gene TRBV24-1; D is unresolved. This CDR3 contains 13 residues. The V end lost 2 bases, the J end lost 4 bases, and 7 bases lay between the germline ends. CDR1 is KGHDR, CDR2 SFDVKD, per germline. The DNA of the CDR3 is TGTGCCACCAGTGATTCCATAGTAGAGACCCAGTACTTC. It codes for CATSDSIVETQYF.

The table lists this clone with a few counts. CDR3 protein: CASSSLRGTPANTGELFF. The CDR3 DNA reads TGCGCCAGCAGCTCTCTGCGGGGGACTCCCGCGAACACCGGGGAGCTGTTTTTT. The chain has TRBV5-1 and TRBJ2-2; 7 bases map to TRBD2. J lost 0 bases, V lost 3 bases, and 11 bases had no gene match. Germline V CDR1 and CDR2: SGHRS, YFSETQ. There are 18 residues in the CDR3.

A word on this clone: The junction and the germline gene differ at one end; a read error may be behind it. The chain recombines TRBV3-1 (or the pseudogene TRBV3-2) with TRBJ1-4, with D possibly being TRBD1 (6 bases). The CDR3 runs 12 residues. The V gene's germline CDR1 is LGHDT and CDR2 YNNKEL (reference sequence). The CDR3 region is CASSQDIGQKIF. CDR3 coding DNA: TGTGCCAGCAGCCAAGATATAGGACAGAAGATTTTT.

The CDR3 bases are TGTGCCAGCAGTTACTCGTACGGGGATAACACTGAAGCTTTCTTT. Its protein is CASSYSYGDNTEAFF. The chain employs TRBV6-5 and TRBJ1-1; D is undetermined. Trimming pared 0 bases from V and 2 bases from J, leaving 10 bases between. Germline lookup yields CDR1 MNHEY and CDR2 SVGAGI. The CDR3 contains 15 residues.

This rearrangement joins TRBV6-5 to TRBJ2-7, with D tentatively TRBD1 (6 bases). V lost 8 bases, J lost 3 bases, and 20 bases lay in between. The CDR3 length is 15 residues. The germline CDR1 and CDR2 sequences are MNHEY and SVGAGI. The CDR3 loop is CASRSLTGSSYEQYF. Written as DNA, the CDR3 is TGTGCCAGCCGATCCCTGACAGGTTCGAGCTACGAGCAGTACTTC.

This clone showed up just once. The chain combines TRBV11-1 with TRBJ2-3, with 9 bases identical to TRBD2. Germline V gives CDR1 SGHAT, CDR2 FQDESV (reference sequence). The trim removed 5 bases at V and 3 bases at J, leaving 9 bases unmatched. The CDR3 sequence is 16 residues long. The CDR3 sequence: CASSPGRLAVTDTQYF. The CDR3 region has the DNA TGTGCCAGCAGCCCCGGGAGACTAGCGGTAACAGATACGCAGTATTTT.